Listed below are T cell receptor beta chains from one sample, sequenced in a study of blood T cell repertoires in COVID-19. Method: immunoSEQ multiplex PCR; TCRdb's copy keeps in-frame clones and lacks some. The sample records roughly 110,000 clones, about 84% being singletons. Source material: peripheral blood. The source is a woman in her sixties with acute or convalescent COVID-19. The CDR3 runs from the conserved cysteine through the conserved F or W. Each record gives: D gene, J gene, V gene, CDR3 length, clone size, CDR3 DNA, CDR3 protein. A D gene is named only where the DNA matches it firmly. Size is omitted from some rows. Given values are once, few, many or a class for expanded clones.

-,TRBJ1-1,TRBV28,14,few,TGTGCCAGTCTACGGGGGGGCGGTAGCACTGAAGCTTTCTTT,CASLRGGGSTEAFF
-,TRBJ1-2,TRBV19,15,-,TGTGCCAGTAGTATGAGCACCAATGCCCTTTATGGCTACACCTTC,CASSMSTNALYGYTF
TRBD1,TRBJ1-1,TRBV27,15,-,TGTGCCAGCAGAAGACAGGGCCACCTGGACACTGAAGCTTTCTTT,CASRRQGHLDTEAFF
TRBD2,TRBJ2-7,TRBV5-1,14,once,TGCGCCAGCAAGCAGCGGGGGGAGTCCTACGAGCAGTACTTC,CASKQRGESYEQYF
-,TRBJ2-1,TRBV5-1,16,-,TGCGCCAGCAGCTTGAATTCCCAGGGCGGCTACAATGAGCAGTTCTTC,CASSLNSQGGYNEQFF
TRBD2,TRBJ2-7,TRBV6-5,15,-,TGTGCCAGCAGCTTTAGCGGGACAATTTCCTACGAGCAGTACTTC,CASSFSGTISYEQYF
-,TRBJ1-2,TRBV5-6,14,-,TGTGCCAGCAGCTCGGGGGGCAGGGCCTATGGCTACACCTTC,CASSSGGRAYGYTF
TRBD2,TRBJ2-7,TRBV30,13,-,TGTGCCTGGAAAGGGACTAGCAAGTACGAGCAGTACTTC,CAWKGTSKYEQYF
TRBD1,TRBJ1-1,TRBV7-9,15,-,TGTGCCAGCAGCTTAGGTGGACAGGGGAGCACTGAAGCTTTCTTT,CASSLGGQGSTEAFF
TRBD1,TRBJ2-5,TRBV25-1,18,-,TGTGCCAGCAGTGGCGGGATCCCGGGACAGGGGGCTGTACAGACCCAGTACTTC,CASSGGIPGQGAVQTQYF
TRBD2,TRBJ2-3,TRBV7-9,15,-,TGTGCCAGCAGCTCCCGCGGGAGTTTCACAGATACGCAGTATTTT,CASSSRGSFTDTQYF
TRBD2,TRBJ2-1,TRBV6-5,14,-,TGTGCCAGCATGGGGACTAGCTTTCATGGTGAGCAGTTCTTC,CASMGTSFHGEQFF
TRBD1,TRBJ1-1,TRBV7-2,15,-,TGTGCCAGCAGCGAGGCCGGGACAGGGTACACTGAAGCTTTCTTT,CASSEAGTGYTEAFF
-,TRBJ2-7,TRBV6-6,16,once,TGTGCCAGCAGTTACTCGAGACAGGCCAGGGACTACGAGCAGTACTTC,CASSYSRQARDYEQYF
-,TRBJ1-1,TRBV27,12,many,TGTGCCAGCAGTTTAGTGGGGCGTGAAGCTTTCTTT,CASSLVGREAFF
TRBD2,TRBJ2-1,TRBV9,18,-,TGTGCCAGCACCGAATCGAACGGAGCGGGGGGGTCCTACAATGAGCAGTTCTTC,CASTESNGAGGSYNEQFF
TRBD1,TRBJ1-2,TRBV11-3,15,-,TGTGCCAGCAGCTCTCCGGGACAGGGGGCCGGTGGCTACACCTTC,CASSSPGQGAGGYTF
TRBD1,TRBJ1-1,TRBV27,13,-,TGTGCCAGCGGACGGACAGGTAGCACTGAAGCTTTCTTT,CASGRTGSTEAFF
-,TRBJ2-3,TRBV18,16,-,TGTGCCAGCTCACCACCTAATTCTGGCGGAACCGATACGCAGTATTTT,CASSPPNSGGTDTQYF
-,TRBJ2-5,TRBV6-5,13,-,TGTGCCAGCAGAAGGACAGCCCAAGAGACCCAGTACTTC,CASRRTAQETQYF
-,TRBJ1-2,TRBV6-5,15,-,TGTGCCAGCAGTTACTCGAAACACGACTACTATGGCTACACCTTC,CASSYSKHDYYGYTF
TRBD2,TRBJ2-5,TRBV7-9,16,few,TGTGCCAGCAGGTCTTCTGACGGGAGGGCTAGAGAGACCCAGTACTTC,CASRSSDGRARETQYF
-,TRBJ1-2,TRBV2,11,-,TGTGCCAGCAGTTATCAGTACGGCTACACCTTC,CASSYQYGYTF
TRBD2,TRBJ2-1,TRBV18,16,-,TGTGCCAGCTCGCCGACTAGCGGGGGGACCTACAATGAGCAGTTCTTC,CASSPTSGGTYNEQFF
TRBD1,TRBJ1-1,TRBV13,15,-,TGTGCCAGCAGCGTGACAGGGGGTTTTGACACTGAAGCTTTCTTT,CASSVTGGFDTEAFF
TRBD2,TRBJ2-5,TRBV5-1,18,-,TGCGCCAGCAGCTTGTTTGCCGGGACTAGCGGGAGTCTGGAGACCCAGTACTTC,CASSLFAGTSGSLETQYF
TRBD2,TRBJ2-3,TRBV5-1,16,-,TGCGCCAGCAGACCTCAGACTAGCGGGGGGCTAGATACGCAGTATTTT,CASRPQTSGGLDTQYF
TRBD1,TRBJ2-1,TRBV15,14,-,TGTGCCACCAGCAGGAGGCAGGGGGCAGGTGAGCAGTTCTTC,CATSRRQGAGEQFF
TRBD2,TRBJ2-1,TRBV7-2,13,-,TGTGCCAGCAGCTTAATACTAGCGAGTGAGCAGTTCTTC,CASSLILASEQFF
-,TRBJ1-5,TRBV10-2,14,few,TGCGCCAGCAGTGACCGGGGAATTAATCAGCCCCAGCATTTT,CASSDRGINQPQHF
-,TRBJ2-1,TRBV11-3,12,-,TGTGCCAGCAGCCTATCCTACAATGAGCAGTTCTTC,CASSLSYNEQFF
-,TRBJ2-3,TRBV2,11,-,TGTGCCAGCAGTGGGAGAGATACGCAGTATTTT,CASSGRDTQYF
-,TRBJ1-1,TRBV28,13,-,TGTGCCAGCATTGGGGGGTTGAACACTGAAGCTTTCTTT,CASIGGLNTEAFF
-,TRBJ2-1,TRBV6-5,13,few,TGTGCCAGCACCGCCCCAGGAGGACATGAGCAGTTCTTC,CASTAPGGHEQFF
-,TRBJ2-7,TRBV7-3,13,few,TGTGCCAGCAGCTTGGCTAGCTCCTACGAGCAGTACTTC,CASSLASSYEQYF
TRBD2,TRBJ2-3,TRBV11-2,16,-,TGTGCCAGCAGTCGCAATCTGGGGGGGGGAACAGATACGCAGTATTTT,CASSRNLGGGTDTQYF
-,TRBJ2-1,TRBV6-5,14,-,TGTGCCAGCAGTAAACTAGAGATCTACAATGAGCAGTTCTTC,CASSKLEIYNEQFF
TRBD2,TRBJ2-1,TRBV7-9,17,-,TGTGCCAGCAGCTCGCACCGTTTAGCGGGGTACTACAATGAGCAGTTCTTC,CASSSHRLAGYYNEQFF
-,TRBJ2-7,TRBV18,13,-,TGTGCCAGCTCTCAGGGGAATCCCTACGAGCAGTACTTC,CASSQGNPYEQYF
TRBD1,TRBJ1-6,TRBV27,18,-,TGTGCCAGCAGTTTAGCTCCACAGGGGGCTGCCAATAATTCACCCCTCCACTTT,CASSLAPQGAANNSPLHF